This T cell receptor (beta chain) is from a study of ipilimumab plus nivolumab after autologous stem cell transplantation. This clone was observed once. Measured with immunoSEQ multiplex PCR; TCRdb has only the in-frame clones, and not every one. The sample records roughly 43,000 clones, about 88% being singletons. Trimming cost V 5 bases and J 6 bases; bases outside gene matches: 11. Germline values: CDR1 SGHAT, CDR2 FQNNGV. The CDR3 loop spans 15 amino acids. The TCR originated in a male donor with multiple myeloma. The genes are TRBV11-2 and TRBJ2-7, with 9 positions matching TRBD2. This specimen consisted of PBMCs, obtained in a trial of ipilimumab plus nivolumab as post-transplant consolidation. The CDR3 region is CASSLGVAGVSEQYF. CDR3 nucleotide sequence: TGTGCCAGCAGCCTCGGGGTAGCGGGAGTGAGCGAGCAGTACTTC.